A selection of T cell receptor beta chains follows, all from one sample in a study of chemoradiotherapy in HPV16-positive cancers. The protocol was immunoSEQ multiplex PCR, while the TCRdb copy is restricted to in-frame clones and leaves out a portion. The sample comprises more than 25,000 clones, about 93% of which are singletons, and roughly 18% rests with the top ten. Sequenced material: blood, taken from a patient who underwent chemoradiotherapy. Source of these receptors: a human donor with HPV-associated anogenital cancer. CDR3s include the opening cysteine and the closing phenylalanine or tryptophan. Each record gives: CDR3 protein, CDR3 DNA, J gene, D gene, V gene, clone size. The D gene is left open where the match is weak. Only part of the rows carry a size: once, few, many, or a class if the clone is expanded.

cdr3_aa: CASSESRGPTNEKLFF
cdr3_nt: TGTGCCAGCAGTGAATCCCGGGGGCCAACTAATGAAAAACTGTTTTTT
j_call: TRBJ1-4
d_call: -
v_call: TRBV25-1
clone_size: -

cdr3_aa: CASSVTSAGTYNEQFF
cdr3_nt: TGTGCCAGCAGCGTAACCTCAGCGGGAACCTACAATGAGCAGTTCTTC
j_call: TRBJ2-1
d_call: TRBD2
v_call: TRBV9
clone_size: -

cdr3_aa: CASSLLFQGARDTEAFF
cdr3_nt: TGTGCCAGCAGCTTATTATTCCAGGGGGCTCGGGACACTGAAGCTTTCTTT
j_call: TRBJ1-1
d_call: TRBD1
v_call: TRBV11-2
clone_size: -

cdr3_aa: CASSPSLAGSYNEQFF
cdr3_nt: TGTGCCAGCAGCCCCTCCCTAGCGGGATCCTACAATGAGCAGTTCTTC
j_call: TRBJ2-1
d_call: TRBD2
v_call: TRBV5-5
clone_size: -

cdr3_aa: CASSFGLAVYNEQFF
cdr3_nt: TGTGCCAGCAGCTTCGGACTAGCGGTTTACAATGAGCAGTTCTTC
j_call: TRBJ2-1
d_call: TRBD2
v_call: TRBV7-2
clone_size: -

cdr3_aa: CASRTGGTYEQYF
cdr3_nt: TGTGCCAGCAGGACAGGGGGGACCTACGAGCAGTACTTC
j_call: TRBJ2-7
d_call: TRBD1
v_call: TRBV2
clone_size: -

cdr3_aa: CASSSPGGDIQYF
cdr3_nt: TGTGCCAGCAGCTCCCCTGGGGGTGACATTCAGTACTTC
j_call: TRBJ2-4
d_call: -
v_call: TRBV7-9
clone_size: -

cdr3_aa: CASSPSRGTGVEKLFF
cdr3_nt: TGTGCCAGCTCACCTTCTCGAGGGACAGGGGTTGAAAAACTGTTTTTT
j_call: TRBJ1-4
d_call: TRBD1
v_call: TRBV18
clone_size: -

cdr3_aa: CASSTRRQGSANTEAFF
cdr3_nt: TGTGCCAGCAGTACCCGACGACAGGGTTCAGCGAACACTGAAGCTTTCTTT
j_call: TRBJ1-1
d_call: TRBD1
v_call: TRBV25-1
clone_size: once

cdr3_aa: CASSLVGNLNSPLHF
cdr3_nt: TGCGCCAGCAGCTTGGTAGGGAATCTTAATTCACCCCTCCACTTT
j_call: TRBJ1-6
d_call: -
v_call: TRBV5-1
clone_size: once

cdr3_aa: CASSPNRGVSYEQYF
cdr3_nt: TGTGCCAGCAGTCCCAACAGGGGGGTTAGCTACGAGCAGTACTTC
j_call: TRBJ2-7
d_call: TRBD1
v_call: TRBV28
clone_size: once

cdr3_aa: CSVAGLAGVGEQYF
cdr3_nt: TGCAGCGTCGCGGGACTAGCGGGAGTCGGCGAGCAGTACTTC
j_call: TRBJ2-7
d_call: TRBD2
v_call: TRBV29-1
clone_size: -

cdr3_aa: CASSLTRTDNSPLHF
cdr3_nt: TGTGCCAGCAGCTTAACACGGACGGATAATTCACCCCTCCACTTT
j_call: TRBJ1-6
d_call: -
v_call: TRBV7-2
clone_size: once

cdr3_aa: CASSLNEQFF
cdr3_nt: TGTGCCAGCAGTTTAAACGAGCAGTTCTTC
j_call: TRBJ2-1
d_call: -
v_call: TRBV28
clone_size: -

cdr3_aa: CASSAGHPDTIYF
cdr3_nt: TGTGCCAGCAGCGCTGGACACCCGGACACCATATATTTT
j_call: TRBJ1-3
d_call: -
v_call: TRBV9
clone_size: -